This T cell receptor beta chain stems from a study of blood T cell repertoires in COVID-19. Across the whole study: COVID-19 samples, acute and convalescent, were from the United States, Italy and Spain. From T cells, B-cell-depleted T cells, or PBMCs came the material, which was cDNA or gDNA.

Authors' processing steps: Amplified reference gene primers provided the basis for estimating nucleated cell counts. Sequencing was performed with immunoSEQ multiplex PCR; in TCRdb, only in-frame clones are kept and a portion is missing. V and J calls and clone size are given by that table; D and trimming were obtained from the DNA. Here the sample spans about 300,000 clones, approximately 83% being singletons. This TCR was recovered from a woman aged 45-65 years who had recovered from COVID-19. Sequencing was carried out using peripheral blood.

DNA of the CDR3: TGTGCCAGCAGTTACTCGACTAGCGGACCATCGCAGCAGTACTTC. Its protein is CASSYSTSGPSQQYF. The V gene is TRBV6-2 or TRBV6-3, the J gene TRBJ2-7; TRBD2 matches at 9 bases. The V gene end was trimmed by 0 bases and the J gene end by 8 bases; junction bases not matched to a gene: 8. This CDR3 region has 15 residues. Germline V gene data show CDR1 as MNHEY and CDR2 as SVGEGT.